This T cell receptor (beta chain) originates from a study of cytomegalovirus exposure and HLA in healthy donors. PCR involved 60 Vbeta and 13 Jbeta primers. Clones were sequenced by immunoSEQ multiplex PCR, and TCRdb holds only the in-frame ones, with some missing. The sample holds around 100,000 clones, roughly 70% seen once. About this clone: Its cognate antigen is unknown.

Germline V gives CDR1 SEHNR, CDR2 FQNEAQ (reference sequence). Trimming left V 5 bases short and J 2 bases short, with 10 bases between. This CDR3 has 13 residues. Study outcomes and limitations: Analysis was carried out at a later point, and it linked a missense DCLRE1C variant to TCR beta V- and J-gene trimming. With DRB1 most and HLA-C fewest, TCR association rates differed between HLA loci in a later analysis.

The V call is TRBV7-9, the J call TRBJ2-7; D not certain. The receptor was derived from a man aged 25 to 45 in good health and CMV-seropositive. Sequenced: PBMCs. The CDR3 DNA reads TGTGCCAGCAGCGCCAAGACAACCTACGAGCAGTACGTC. Protein: CASSAKTTYEQYV.